The 20 T cell receptor beta chains in this list originate from one sample, sequenced in a study of shared clonotypes between healthy human individuals. Naive CD8 cells, CD45RO-negative and positively selected for CCR7, excluded terminally differentiated effector memory CD45RA+ cells. The table came from immunoSEQ multiplex PCR; TCRdb's copy has only in-frame clones and leaves some out. The sample comprises over 2 million clones, just under 95% of which are singletons, and 1.1% rests with the top ten. The sequencing sample was made of naive CD8+ T cells sorted from blood. The receptors were gathered from a man aged 18-30 years in good health.

V gene TRBV5-4 combines with J gene TRBJ2-2; 8 nucleotides line up with TRBD1. There are 15 residues in the CDR3. Germline V gene lookup returns CDR1 SGHNT and CDR2 YYREEE (reference sequence). The J segment lost 6 bases and the V segment lost 1 base, leaving 5 bases of the junction unmatched. The CDR3: CASSLSGGASGELFF. DNA of the CDR3: TGTGCCAGCAGCTTGTCAGGGGGCGCCTCCGGGGAGCTGTTTTTT.

In its sample, this clone was seen once. The genes are TRBV7-2 and TRBJ2-1; 10 bases align to TRBD1. The V and J ends lost 5 bases and 4 bases, in that order; junction bases with no gene match: 8. The CDR3 length is 16 residues. Germline-derived CDR1 and CDR2 are SGHTA and FQGNSA. CDR3 DNA: TGTGCCAGCAGCCGAGCCGGGACAGGGGAATACAATGAGCAGTTCTTC. This encodes CASSRAGTGEYNEQFF.

The chain uses TRBV5-6 and TRBJ2-1; unclear D gene. Per germline, CDR1 SGHDT and CDR2 YYEEEE. Deletions cut 2 bases from V and 5 bases from J, with 8 bases between. The length of the CDR3 is 13 residues. This chain's CDR3 is CASSFTVDNEQFF. The CDR3 DNA sequence: TGTGCCAGCAGCTTTACAGTCGACAATGAGCAGTTCTTC.

As concerns this clone: This CDR3 is also generated by other DNA sequences in the sample. The chain couples TRBV4-1 to TRBJ2-7, with no clear D. The germline V gene encodes CDR1 MGHRA and CDR2 YSYEKL. The CDR3 consists of 14 residues. V dropped 1 base and J dropped 2 bases, with 9 bases sitting between them. CDR3 amino acids: CASSQVGDAYEQYF. The CDR3 bases are TGCGCCAGCAGCCAAGTCGGAGACGCCTACGAGCAGTACTTC.

A remark on this clone: Additional DNA sequences in this sample encode the identical CDR3. This sequence joins TRBV30 and TRBJ1-2, with D perhaps TRBD1 (6 bases). The CDR3 covers 13 residues. The germline V gene has CDR1 GTSNPN and CDR2 SVGIG (reference sequence). V gave up 2 bases and J gave up 7 bases, with 14 bases separating them. CDR3 coding DNA: TGTGCCTGGAGTCATGGGGGGGCGAGTGGCTACACCTTC. This gives the protein CAWSHGGASGYTF. The full variable domain, rest sourced from reference TRBV30 and TRBJ1-2, is SQTIHQWPATLVQPVGSPLSLECTVEGTSNPNLYWYRQAAGRGLQLLFYSVGIGQISSEVPQNLSASRPQDRQFILSSKKLLLSDSGFYLCAWSHGGASGYTFGSGTRLTVV.

The chain employs TRBV6-5 and TRBJ2-7, with D unresolved. Germline CDR1 is MNHEY and CDR2 is SVGAGI. The CDR3 spans 13 residues. V lost 6 bases and J lost 3, with 12 bases in between. The CDR3, as DNA: TGTGCCAGCAGCTATGGACCCATCTACGAGCAGTACTTC. Translating it yields CASSYGPIYEQYF.

The chain uses TRBV7-9 and TRBJ2-2, with 10 bases fitting TRBD1. The germline gives CDR1 SEHNR, CDR2 FQNEAQ (reference sequence). The CDR3 contains 17 residues. The V and J ends lost 1 base and 4 bases, in that order; junction bases with no gene match: 6. The CDR3 spells CASSLVDRGRGTGELFF. The CDR3 nucleotides read TGTGCCAGCAGCTTAGTTGACAGGGGGCGCGGCACCGGGGAGCTGTTTTTT.

The V call is TRBV7-9, the J call TRBJ1-6; tentatively, D is TRBD1 (5 bases). CDR3 length: 14 residues. CDR1 and CDR2 from the germline V gene are SEHNR and FQNEAQ (reference sequence). V was cut by 3 bases and J by 7 bases, with 10 bases left in between. The CDR3 nucleotides read TGTGCCAGCAGCTTTGACAGTGCGAATTCACCCCTCCACTTT. Translation: CASSFDSANSPLHF.

The chain joins TRBV6-6 to TRBJ2-5; no firm D call. The J call may be in error: the DNA end matches TRBJ2-7 better. This CDR3 is built from 13 residues. Germline V gene lookup returns CDR1 MNHNY and CDR2 SVGAGI (reference sequence). CDR3 sequence (DNA): TGTGCCAGCAGCGTTACAAGGACCTACGAGCAGTACTTC. Amino acid sequence: CASSVTRTYEQYF.

The rearrangement joins TRBV27 to TRBJ2-1, with TRBD2 matching 10 bases. V trimming: 6 bases; J trimming: 10 bases; junction bases outside the gene matches: 12. There are 15 residues in the CDR3. CDR1 MNHEY and CDR2 SMNVEV come from the germline V gene (reference sequence). The DNA of the CDR3 is TGTGCCAGCAGCCCTGGAGCTAGCGGGAGAAGGGAGCAGTTCTTC. Protein product: CASSPGASGRREQFF.

The V call is TRBV7-8, the J call TRBJ1-2; TRBD1 matches at 11 bases. CDR3 length: 16 residues. The V gene's germline CDR1 is SGHVS and CDR2 FQNEAQ. Unmatched junction bases numbered 7, after V lost 5 bases and J lost 2 bases. CDR3: CASSPTGTGGNYGYTF. The CDR3, as DNA: TGTGCCAGCAGCCCGACCGGGACAGGGGGGAACTATGGCTACACCTTC.

The rearrangement links TRBV2 to TRBJ2-1, with D tentatively TRBD2 (6 bases). Germline CDR1 is SNHLY and CDR2 is FYNNEI. The CDR3 is made up of 12 amino acids. V lost 8 bases and J 6 bases, leaving 11 bases between the germline ends. Here the CDR3 DNA reads TGTGCCAGCGTGGAGGGAGGCAATGAGCAGTTCTTC. Translated: CASVEGGNEQFF.

This clone was counted once. The gene calls are TRBV19 and TRBJ1-1; D might be TRBD1 (5 bases). CDR1 is LNHDA, CDR2 SQIVND, per germline (reference sequence). The CDR3 sequence is 14 residues long. Trimming removed 5 bases from V and 4 bases from J, with 14 bases in between. CDR3 sequence reads: CASSPRGLPTEAFF. In DNA, the CDR3 is TGTGCCAGTAGTCCCCGGGGCTTACCCACTGAAGCTTTCTTT. Complete variable domain (other parts from reference TRBV19 and TRBJ1-1): DGGITQSPKYLFRKEGQNVTLSCEQNLNHDAMYWYRQDPGQGLRLIYYSQIVNDFQKGDIAEGYSVSREKKESFPLTVTSAQKNPTAFYLCASSPRGLPTEAFFGQGTRLTVV.

This chain connects TRBV2 to TRBJ2-5; D gene ambiguous. Germline CDR1 and CDR2: SNHLY and FYNNEI. This CDR3 region has 14 residues. With 5 bases removed from V and 1 base from J, the gap between germline ends came to 11 bases. CDR3 amino acids: CASSLGPSQETQYF. DNA of the CDR3: TGTGCCAGCAGTTTGGGCCCCTCCCAAGAGACCCAGTACTTC.

The chain employs TRBV6-6 and TRBJ2-2, with 9 positions matching TRBD1. Germline assignment: CDR1 MNHNY and CDR2 SVGAGI (reference sequence). The CDR3 contains 15 residues. V lost 3 bases and J lost 7; bases outside the gene matches: 6. The CDR3 DNA follows: TGTGCCAGCAGTTATATTACAGGGGGCGACGGGGAGCTGTTTTTT. It translates to CASSYITGGDGELFF.

The J gene is TRBJ1-1, the V gene TRBV7-2; TRBD1 is a possible D gene (5 bases). Per the germline V gene, CDR1 is SGHTA and CDR2 is FQGNSA. The CDR3 is 15 residues long. With 1 base removed from V and 2 bases from J, the gap between germline ends came to 11 bases. The CDR3 is CASSLVPGSNTEAFF. As DNA, the CDR3 is TGTGCCAGCAGCTTAGTCCCAGGGTCTAACACTGAAGCTTTCTTT.

This chain uses TRBV27 with TRBJ2-3; D is unresolved. The V gene lost 6 bases and the J gene lost 5 bases, with 6 bases spanning the gap. Per germline, CDR1 MNHEY and CDR2 SMNVEV (reference sequence). This CDR3 has 11 residues. The CDR3 DNA sequence: TGTGCCAGCAGGGCAGGAGATACGCAGTATTTT. It translates to CASRAGDTQYF.

The J gene is TRBJ1-2, the V gene TRBV30; D perhaps matches TRBD1 (5 bases). The CDR3 length is 12 residues. V lost 5 bases, J lost 2 bases, and 9 bases lay in between. The germline V gene has CDR1 GTSNPN and CDR2 SVGIG (reference sequence). CDR3 DNA: TGTGCCTGGTTGGGGCCGAACTATGGCTACACCTTC. It translates to CAWLGPNYGYTF.

This clone was counted a single time. This sequence joins TRBV13 and TRBJ2-7; weak D call: TRBD1 (5 bases). Trimming shortened V by 5 bases and J by 4 bases, and 9 bases separated the two germline ends. The CDR3 length is 12 residues. Germline V CDR1 and CDR2: PRHDT, FYEKMQ (reference sequence). CDR3 coding DNA: TGTGCCAGCAGCCCAGGGCGGTACGAGCAGTACTTC. It codes for CASSPGRYEQYF.

Worth noting for this clone: Other nucleotide sequences from this sample produce the same CDR3. The chain joins TRBV27 to TRBJ1-2, with D hard to call. Germline V gene sequence: CDR1 MNHEY, CDR2 SMNVEV (reference sequence). The V end lost 5 bases, the J end lost 4 bases, and 5 bases lay between the germline ends. The CDR3 runs to 11 residues. CDR3 loop: CASSPGYGYTF. The DNA of the CDR3 is TGTGCCAGCAGTCCCGGCTATGGCTACACCTTC.